The present T cell receptor beta chain was sequenced within a study of blood T cell repertoires in COVID-19. Germline V gene data show CDR1 as MNHEY and CDR2 as SMNVEV (reference sequence). V dropped 6 bases and J dropped 0 bases, with 15 bases sitting between them. CDR3 size: 15 residues. The method was immunoSEQ multiplex PCR; TCRdb's version includes in-frame clones alone and lacks a portion of them. The table has around 360,000 clones, 87% seen once. This clonotype originated in a man between 40 and 49 years old in a cohort exposed to, infected with or recovered from COVID-19 (not recorded which). The material sequenced was PBMCs or T cells enriched from blood (not recorded which). V gene TRBV27 combines with J gene TRBJ2-7; perhaps TRBD2 as D (6 bases). The CDR3 here is CASRLRRSGSYEQYF. DNA for the CDR3: TGTGCCAGCAGGCTTCGGCGTAGCGGCTCCTACGAGCAGTACTTC.